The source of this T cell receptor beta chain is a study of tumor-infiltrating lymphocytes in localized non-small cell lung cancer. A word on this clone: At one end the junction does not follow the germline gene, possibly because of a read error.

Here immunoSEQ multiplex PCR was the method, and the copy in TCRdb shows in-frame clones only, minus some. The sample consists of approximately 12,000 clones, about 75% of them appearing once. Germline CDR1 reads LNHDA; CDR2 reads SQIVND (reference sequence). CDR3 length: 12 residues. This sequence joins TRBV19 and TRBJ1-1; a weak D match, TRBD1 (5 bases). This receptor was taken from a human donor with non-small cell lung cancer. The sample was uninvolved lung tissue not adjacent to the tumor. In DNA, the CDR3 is TGTGCCAGTAACGAGGGGAACGCTGAAGCTTTCTTT. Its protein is CASNEGNAEAFF.